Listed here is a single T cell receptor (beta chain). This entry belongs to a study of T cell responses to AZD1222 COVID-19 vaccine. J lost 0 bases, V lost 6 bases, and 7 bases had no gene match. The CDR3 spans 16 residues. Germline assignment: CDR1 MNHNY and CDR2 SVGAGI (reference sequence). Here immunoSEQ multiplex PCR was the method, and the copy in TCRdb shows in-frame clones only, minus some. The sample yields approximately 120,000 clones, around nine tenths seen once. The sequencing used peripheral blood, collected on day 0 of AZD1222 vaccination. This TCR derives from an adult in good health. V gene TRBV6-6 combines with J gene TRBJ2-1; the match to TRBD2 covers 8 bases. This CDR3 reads CASSLTSGRSYNEQFF. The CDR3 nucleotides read TGTGCCAGCAGCCTAACTAGCGGACGCTCCTACAATGAGCAGTTCTTC.